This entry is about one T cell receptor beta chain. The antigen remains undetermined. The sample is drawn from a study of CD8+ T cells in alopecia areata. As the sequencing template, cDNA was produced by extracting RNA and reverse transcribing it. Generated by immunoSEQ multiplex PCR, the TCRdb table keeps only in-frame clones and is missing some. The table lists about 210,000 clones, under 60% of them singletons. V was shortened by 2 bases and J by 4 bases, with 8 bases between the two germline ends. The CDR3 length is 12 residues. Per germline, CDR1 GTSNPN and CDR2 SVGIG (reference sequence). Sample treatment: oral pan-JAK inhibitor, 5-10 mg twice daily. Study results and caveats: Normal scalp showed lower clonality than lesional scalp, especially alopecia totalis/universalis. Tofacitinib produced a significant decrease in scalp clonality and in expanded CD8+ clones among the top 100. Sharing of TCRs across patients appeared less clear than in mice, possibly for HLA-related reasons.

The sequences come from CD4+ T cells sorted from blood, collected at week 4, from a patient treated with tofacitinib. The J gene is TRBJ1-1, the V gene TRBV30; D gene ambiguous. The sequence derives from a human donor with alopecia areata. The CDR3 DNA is TGTGCCTGGAGTCCCTCCGCCACTGAAGCTTTCTTT. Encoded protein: CAWSPSATEAFF.